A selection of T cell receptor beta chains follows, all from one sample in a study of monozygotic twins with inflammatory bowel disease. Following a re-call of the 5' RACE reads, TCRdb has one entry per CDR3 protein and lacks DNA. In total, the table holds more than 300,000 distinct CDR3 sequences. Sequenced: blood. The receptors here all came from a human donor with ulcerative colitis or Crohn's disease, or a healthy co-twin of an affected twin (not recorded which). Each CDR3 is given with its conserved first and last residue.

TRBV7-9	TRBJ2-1	CASSHNRVVGNEQFF
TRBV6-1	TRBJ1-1	CASIGTDMNTEAFF
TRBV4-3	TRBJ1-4	CASSQDQQGSNEKLFF
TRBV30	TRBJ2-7	CAWSLDSMNSYEQYF
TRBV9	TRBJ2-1	CASSVAGRGGYEQFF
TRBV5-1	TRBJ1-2	CASSDGTGGRYGYTF
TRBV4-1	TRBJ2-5	CASSQGDSQETQYF
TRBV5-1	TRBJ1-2	CASSPSGTGDYGYTF
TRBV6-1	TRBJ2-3	CASSRLDLGDTQYF
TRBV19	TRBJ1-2	CASNLGNSLPDGYTF
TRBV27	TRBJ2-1	CASSSDRGVYNEQFF
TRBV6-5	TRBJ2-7	CASSYARTVTYEQYF
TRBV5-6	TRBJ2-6	CASSYMSAGANVLTF
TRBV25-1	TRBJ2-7	CASSAPSQGLDEQYF
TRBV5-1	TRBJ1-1	CASSPRGAMNTEAFF
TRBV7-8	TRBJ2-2	CASSPVSSPLGTGELFF
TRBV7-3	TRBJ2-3	CASSLGGRGRLDTQYF
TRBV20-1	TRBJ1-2	CSAPRQAGRAGGYTF
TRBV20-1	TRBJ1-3	CSASNRRSSGNTIYF
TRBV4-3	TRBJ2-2	CASGQDSVPGELFF
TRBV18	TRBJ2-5	CASSPPPSGQETQYF